This T cell receptor (beta chain) was profiled in a study of blood T cell repertoires in COVID-19. Overall study context: The United States, Italy and Spain supplied acute and convalescent COVID-19 samples. Sources were T cells, B-cell-depleted T cells, or PBMCs; the material itself was cDNA or gDNA.

V shed 4 bases, J shed 6 bases, and the junction held 13 bases outside the gene matches. This CDR3 comprises 17 residues. CDR1 and CDR2 (germline): MNHEY, SVGEGT. In the original processing: Estimation of nucleated cell counts relied on the amplification of reference gene primers. Produced via immunoSEQ multiplex PCR; TCRdb's table is partial and in-frame only. V, J and clone size reflect that table, while D and trimming were determined from the DNA. The profile shows around 170,000 clones, 65% to 85% of them singletons. The sample was peripheral blood. The genes are TRBV6-2 or TRBV6-3 and TRBJ2-1; 9 bases are a match to TRBD1. This sequence was found in a woman aged 60 to 75 with acute or convalescent COVID-19. CDR3 protein: CASSSPHGTGISNEQFF. CDR3 coding DNA: TGTGCCAGCAGTTCCCCTCACGGGACAGGGATCAGCAATGAGCAGTTCTTC.